Each of the 10 T cell receptor beta chains below was sequenced from the same sample in a study of early T cells in non-severe SARS-CoV-2 infection. TCRdb itself ran the 5' RACE reads through MiXCR, one entry per CDR3 protein. The table shows 45,000 to 65,000 distinct CDR3 sequences, with more than 9% occurring only once. What was sequenced was whole blood. The receptors shown here come from an adult who was a healthcare worker with PCR-confirmed SARS-CoV-2 infection or an uninfected control (not recorded which).

The sample holds many counts of this clonotype. This sequence joins TRBV6-1 and TRBJ2-7, with D maybe TRBD1 (5 bases). Germline V CDR1 and CDR2: MNHNS, SASEGT. CDR3 size: 16 residues. Trimming removed 4 bases from V and 0 bases from J, with 16 bases in between. The CDR3 spells CASSGPLLGVSYEQYF. CDR3 nucleotide sequence: TGTGCCAGCAGTGGACCCTTGCTAGGGGTCTCCTACGAGCAGTACTTC.

V gene TRBV12-3 or TRBV12-4 combines with J gene TRBJ2-4; TRBD2 matches at 10 bases. The CDR3 is 14 amino acids. V gave up 8 bases and J gave up 3 bases; unmatched junction bases: 4. CDR3 amino acids: CASGSGGVKNIQYF. The DNA for the CDR3 is TGTGCCAGCGGGAGCGGGGGGGTCAAAAACATTCAGTACTTC.

This rearrangement joins TRBV3-1 to TRBJ2-1; D remains ambiguous. Between the trimmed V and J ends, which lost 2 bases and 7 bases, there was a span of 3 bases. Germline V CDR1 and CDR2: LGHDT, YNNKEL (reference sequence). The CDR3 totals 11 residues. The CDR3 DNA is TGTGCCAGCAGCCAATTAAATGAGCAGTTCTTC. Its translation is CASSQLNEQFF.

This clonotype was observed a few times. This sequence joins TRBV3-1 and TRBJ2-2, with 8 bases identical to TRBD1. Germline lookup yields CDR1 LGHDT and CDR2 YNNKEL (reference sequence). The ends lost 4 bases at V and 6 bases at J; junction bases unmatched: 10. This CDR3 contains 16 residues. The CDR3 nucleotides read TGTGCCAGCAGCCGAGACAGGGGTCCGAATCCCGGGGAGCTGTTTTTT. Its translation: CASSRDRGPNPGELFF. Full variable domain (outside the CDR3, taken from reference TRBV3-1 and TRBJ2-2): DTAVSQTPKYLVTQMGNDKSIKCEQNLGHDTMYWYKQDSKKFLKIMFSYNNKELIINETVPNRFSPKSPDKAHLNLHINSLELGDSAVYFCASSRDRGPNPGELFFGEGSRLTVL.

This clonotype was counted ten times or more. The CDR3 reads CATSGTLPTDTQYF. The CDR3, as DNA: TGTGCCACCTCCGGGACCCTACCCACAGATACGCAGTATTTT. This chain joins TRBV7-9 and TRBJ2-3, with D perhaps given as TRBD1 or TRBD2 (5 bases each). Germline lookup yields CDR1 SEHNR and CDR2 FQNEAQ (reference sequence). CDR3 length: 14 amino acids. Trimming left V 10 bases short and J 2 bases short, with 16 bases between.

This clonotype came up many times. The chain is built from TRBV7-6 and TRBJ2-7; TRBD1 matches 10 bases. Germline CDR1 reads SGHVS; CDR2 reads FNYEAQ. J lost 4 bases, V lost 6 bases, and 9 bases had no gene match. The CDR3 covers 15 residues. As DNA, the CDR3 is TGTGCCAGCAGTTCAGGCCCGGGACAGGGGTACGAGCAGTACTTC. Amino acid sequence: CASSSGPGQGYEQYF.

This clonotype was seen at least ten times. The chain is built from TRBV6-5 and TRBJ1-2; 10 bases fit TRBD1. This CDR3 has 16 amino acids. The V and J ends lost 4 bases and 4 bases, in that order; junction bases with no gene match: 9. The germline gives CDR1 MNHEY, CDR2 SVGAGI. The CDR3 region has the DNA TGTGCCAGCAGTTCGACAGGGGGCGTGAAAACCTATGGCTACACCTTC. It codes for CASSSTGGVKTYGYTF.

This clonotype occurred many times. A junction end diverges from the germline sequence, so it may reflect a read error. This sequence joins TRBV11-2 and TRBJ2-1, with 10 bases lining up with TRBD2. CDR1 and CDR2 from the germline V gene are SGHAT and FQNNGV. CDR3 length: 13 amino acids. The CDR3 region has the DNA TGTGCCAGCAGCTTAGATAAGGCTAGCGGGGGATTTTTC. This sequence encodes CASSLDKASGGFF. Together with reference TRBV11-2 and TRBJ2-1, the CDR3 gives the full variable domain: EAGVAQSPRYKIIEKRQSVAFWCNPISGHATLYWYQQILGQGPKLLIQFQNNGVVDDSQLPKDRFSAERLKGVDSTLKIQPAKLEDSAVYLCASSLDKASGGFFGPGTRLTVL.

This clonotype occurred a few times. The CDR3 here is CSVGQGLYEQYF. The CDR3 DNA reads as TGCAGTGTTGGACAGGGACTATACGAGCAGTACTTC. This chain connects TRBV20-1 to TRBJ2-7, with D tentatively TRBD1 (8 bases). CDR3 length equals 12 residues. In germline, CDR1 is DFQATT, CDR2 SNEGSKA (reference sequence). V was shortened by 7 bases and J by 4 bases, with 14 bases between the two germline ends.

This sequence joins TRBV20-1 and TRBJ2-3, with D maybe TRBD2 (6 bases). The CDR3 is 14 amino acids. V lost 5 bases, J lost 2 bases, and 14 bases lay in between. Germline V gene lookup returns CDR1 DFQATT and CDR2 SNEGSKA (reference sequence). This chain's CDR3 is CSASTRSVTDTQYF. The DNA for the CDR3 is TGCAGTGCTTCGACTAGGAGCGTCACAGATACGCAGTATTTT.